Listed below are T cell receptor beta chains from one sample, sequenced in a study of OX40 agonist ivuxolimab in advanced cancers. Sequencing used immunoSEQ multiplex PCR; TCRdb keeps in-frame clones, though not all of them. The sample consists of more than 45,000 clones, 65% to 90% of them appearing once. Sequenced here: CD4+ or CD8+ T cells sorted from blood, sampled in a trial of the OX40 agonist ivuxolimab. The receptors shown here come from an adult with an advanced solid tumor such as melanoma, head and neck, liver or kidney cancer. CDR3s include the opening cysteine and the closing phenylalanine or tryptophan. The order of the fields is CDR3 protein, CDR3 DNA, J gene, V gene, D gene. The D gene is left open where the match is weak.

CASSLWQGERYEQYF TGTGCCAGCAGCTTATGGCAGGGCGAAAGGTACGAGCAGTACTTC TRBJ2-7 TRBV7-6 NA
CASSQGPQNYGYTF TGTGCCAGCAGTCAGGGACCGCAGAACTATGGCTACACCTTC TRBJ1-2 TRBV28 NA
CASSSPGLAGELFF TGTGCCAGCAGCTCACCGGGACTAGCCGGGGAGCTGTTTTTT TRBJ2-2 TRBV6-5 TRBD2
CASSYQSPGSNQPQHF TGTGCCAGCAGTTACCAGTCCCCAGGGTCTAATCAGCCCCAGCATTTT TRBJ1-5 TRBV6-5 NA
CASGLVGSGLFEQYF TGTGCTAGTGGTTTGGTAGGTTCGGGCCTGTTCGAGCAGTACTTC TRBJ2-7 TRBV12-5 NA
CASSPPTGGGDGTQYF TGTGCCAGCTCACCACCTACAGGCGGAGGAGATGGGACCCAGTACTTC TRBJ2-5 TRBV18 NA
CATSSGAGRRETQYF TGTGCCACCAGCAGCGGGGCCGGGAGGAGAGAGACCCAGTACTTC TRBJ2-5 TRBV15 TRBD2
CASSLEDEQYF TGTGCCAGCAGTTTAGAGGACGAGCAGTACTTC TRBJ2-7 TRBV28 NA
CASSVTSGGTGELFF TGTGCCAGCAGTGTAACTAGCGGGGGAACCGGGGAGCTGTTTTTT TRBJ2-2 TRBV6-1 TRBD2
CASSSGDQPQHF TGTGCCAGCAGCTCGGGCGATCAGCCCCAGCATTTT TRBJ1-5 TRBV7-6 NA
CSVDRDSNTDTQYF TGCAGCGTTGACCGGGACTCCAACACAGATACGCAGTATTTT TRBJ2-3 TRBV29-1 NA
CATSRERQGGQPQHF TGTGCCACCAGCAGGGAAAGACAGGGTGGTCAGCCCCAGCATTTT TRBJ1-5 TRBV15 TRBD1
CASGPPGLGRPRLAKNIQYF TGCGCCAGCGGTCCTCCAGGGTTGGGACGGCCACGATTAGCCAAAAACATTCAGTACTTC TRBJ2-4 TRBV23-1 NA
CTSSQSSRTGVSYEQYF TGCACCAGCAGCCAATCATCTAGGACAGGGGTCTCCTACGAGCAGTACTTC TRBJ2-7 TRBV1 NA
CAFPMPGGEGTDTQYF TGCGCCTTTCCAATGCCCGGGGGTGAGGGCACAGATACGCAGTATTTT TRBJ2-3 TRBV5-1 NA